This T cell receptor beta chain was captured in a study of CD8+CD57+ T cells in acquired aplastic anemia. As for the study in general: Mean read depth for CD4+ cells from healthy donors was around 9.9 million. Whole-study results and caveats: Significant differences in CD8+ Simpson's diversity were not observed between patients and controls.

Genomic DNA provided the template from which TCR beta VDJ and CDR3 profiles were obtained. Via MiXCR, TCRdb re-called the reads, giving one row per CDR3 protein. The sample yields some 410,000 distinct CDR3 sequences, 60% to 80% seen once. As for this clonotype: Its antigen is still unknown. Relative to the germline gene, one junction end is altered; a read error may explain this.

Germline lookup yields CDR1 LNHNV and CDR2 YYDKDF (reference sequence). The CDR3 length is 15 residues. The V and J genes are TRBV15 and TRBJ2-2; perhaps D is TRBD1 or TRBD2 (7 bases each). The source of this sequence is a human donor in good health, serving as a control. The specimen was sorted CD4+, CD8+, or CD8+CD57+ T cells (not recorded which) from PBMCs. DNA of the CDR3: TGTGCCAGCAGCAGGGGGGGTGGTAGCAATGGGCCGCTGTTTTTT. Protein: CASSRGGGSNGPLFF.